This record looks at one T cell receptor (beta chain) sequence and its context. There is no known antigen for this receptor. Base qualities are not at hand, and no much larger clone is one base apart. For CDR1 and CDR2, the germline V gene lists SGDLS and YYNGEE. Trimming removed 0 bases from V and 4 bases from J, leaving 10 bases between the germline ends. The CDR3 runs 15 residues from the cysteine to the phenylalanine. Only the CDR3 portion is preserved as DNA: 45 bases, with reading frame beginning at the first base. The data were taken from a study of graft-versus-host responses after intestinal transplantation (dated by TCRdb to 2020 to 2023). Study-level background: The transplants that recipients received were multivisceral, liver-intestinal, or isolated intestinal. All recipients received anti-thymocyte globulin induction followed by maintenance tacrolimus and steroids for 3 to 4 years. Graft-versus-host and host-versus-graft alloreactive T cell clones were tracked in the graft, circulation and bone marrow after intestinal transplantation using bulk TCR-beta CDR3 sequencing. Alloreactive clones were identified by sequencing pre-transplant mixed lymphocyte reaction products and comparing them with unstimulated pre-transplant donor and recipient T cells. Of the 20 to 25 intestinal transplant recipients enrolled in the cohort, one of whom was a retransplant, a few patients without pretransplant specimens were excluded. A peak of at least 4% donor T cells among recipient peripheral blood mononuclear cells was the definition used for donor T cell macrochimerism. Rather than being sequenced by the commercial service, samples from three later patients were sequenced in-house on an Illumina MiSeq and processed with MiXCR. General study outcomes and caveats: In the allografts of patients with donor T cell macrochimerism, GvH to HvG T cell clonal ratios were high. GvH clones were found in recipient bone marrow, and some of the GvH clones appeared earlier in ileal mucosa or blood, which is consistent with an intestinal mucosal origin. Early after transplant, declines in HvG clones were associated with peak levels of circulating GvH clones. Conclusions were limited by the relatively low number and heterogeneity of intestinal transplant patients.

Receptors were amplified or captured by the immunoSEQ multiplex PCR assay. For most patients, genomic DNA was isolated using the Qiagen DNeasy Blood and Tissue Kit and was shipped frozen to Adaptive Biotechnologies for TCR sequencing. For most patients, high-throughput TCR-beta CDR3 sequencing of genomic DNA was performed by Adaptive Biotechnologies. The authors' analysis ran thus. TCR sequencing data were retrieved from Adaptive's ImmunoSEQ software for some 17 patients, whereas three other patients were processed with MiXCR and VDJtools. CD4 versus CD8 sorting errors were corrected by removing sequences found in both subsets at a frequency ratio below 5:1. CDR3 nucleotide sequences shared by donor and recipient were removed because the origin of these sequences could not be assigned. To be classed as alloreactive, a clone needed at least 2-fold expansion over unstimulated cells and a minimum CFSE-low frequency of 0.002% (template counts) or 0.001% (read counts). A clone was considered mappable if detected in the sequenced pre-transplant spleen, lymph node, or MLR CFSE-low populations of the donor or recipient. The cumulative frequency of alloreactive clones was calculated as a percentage of all sequences, weighted by copy number. Here the immuneACCESS table is served through TCRdb, limited to in-frame sequences with V and J called. Missing clones are a known gap in these copies; in checked studies unresolved V genes cover under half, and the rest lacks a known reason. The D gene and trimming were derived from the DNA, and the V and J assignments and clone size from that table. This sample gives tens of thousands of clones in total; around 86% of them show up just once. In total, the top ten clones hold roughly a sixth of the sample.

The time point label on this specimen signifies: cells obtained before transplantation from donor or recipient. CD3+CD4+ and CD3+CD8+ populations were FACS-sorted from unstimulated pre-transplant donor and recipient cells taken from spleen or lymph nodes. The TCR was taken from a human donor who received an intestinal transplant. This sequence uses TRBV9 and TRBJ2-2, with a weak D call of TRBD1 (6 bases match). Sequences were derived from unstimulated CD8+ T cells sorted from spleen or lymph node cells, sampled before intestinal transplant. The bases read TGTGCCAGCAGCGTAGAGGGACAACTCACCGGGGAGCTGTTTTTT. Translated, it gives CASSVEGQLTGELFF.